Following are 10 T cell receptor beta chains from one sample sequenced in a study of T cell responses to AZD1222 COVID-19 vaccine. Generated by immunoSEQ multiplex PCR, the TCRdb table keeps only in-frame clones and is missing some. The sample records 210,000 or so clones, about 94% being singletons. Sequenced here: peripheral blood, sampled 28 days after the second dose of the MenACWY control vaccine. The receptors derive from an adult who received the MenACWY meningococcal vaccine as a control.

The chain links TRBV24-1 to TRBJ2-3; the D gene is possibly TRBD2 (6 bases). The CDR3 extends over 19 amino acids. Trimming cost V 5 bases and J 0 bases, with 23 bases left between them. Looked up from germline, CDR1 is KGHDR and CDR2 is SFDVKD. CDR3 in DNA: TGTGCCACCAGTGCTAGATCTGGGAGCGCTAGCGAAAGCACAGATACGCAGTATTTT. It translates to CATSARSGSASESTDTQYF.

This clone was counted between two and nine times. V gene TRBV7-9 combines with J gene TRBJ1-5; possibly TRBD1 for D (5 bases). CDR1 and CDR2 (germline): SEHNR, FQNEAQ (reference sequence). The CDR3 length is 13 residues. Trimming took 6 bases from V and 1 from J, leaving 7 bases between them. The CDR3 loop is CASRGDSNQPQHF. The CDR3 DNA reads TGTGCCAGCAGGGGGGACAGCAATCAGCCCCAGCATTTT.

In the case of this clone: The sample carries other DNA sequences with the same CDR3. The chain couples TRBV18 to TRBJ2-7; TRBD1 agrees at 7 bases. The germline V gene encodes CDR1 KGHSH and CDR2 LQKENI. This CDR3 contains 14 residues. Trimming at V came to 2 bases and at J to 2 bases, leaving 3 bases not matched to a gene. CDR3 protein: CASSPTQGAYEQYF. The CDR3 nucleotides read TGTGCCAGCTCACCAACCCAGGGGGCCTACGAGCAGTACTTC. The full variable domain, its missing parts supplied by reference TRBV18 and TRBJ2-7, is NAGVMQNPRHLVRRRGQEARLRCSPMKGHSHVYWYRQLPEEGLKFMVYLQKENIIDESGMPKERFSAEFPKEGPSILRIQQVVRGDSAAYFCASSPTQGAYEQYFGPGTRLTVT.

The chain recombines TRBV15 with TRBJ2-2; TRBD1 matches at 9 bases. The CDR3 runs 15 residues. Trimming removed 5 bases from V and 4 bases from J; junction bases left unmatched: 5. Germline lookup yields CDR1 LNHNV and CDR2 YYDKDF (reference sequence). Here the CDR3 reads CATSVGQGTTGELFF. The CDR3 DNA reads as TGTGCCACCAGCGTAGGACAGGGGACCACCGGGGAGCTGTTTTTT.

The V call is TRBV28, the J call TRBJ2-7; 7 nucleotides align to TRBD1. V was pared by 5 bases and J by 6 bases, with 10 bases of the junction left unmatched. CDR1 MDHEN and CDR2 SYDVKM come from the germline V gene. This CDR3 is 14 amino acids long. DNA of the CDR3: TGTGCCAGCAGTCCCATCCTCAGGGGGACCGAGCAGTACTTC. Translated: CASSPILRGTEQYF. Drawing the rest from reference TRBV28 and TRBJ2-7, the complete variable domain is DVKVTQSSRYLVKRTGEKVFLECVQDMDHENMFWYRQDPGLGLRLIYFSYDVKMKEKGDIPEGYSVSREKKERFSLILESASTNQTSMYLCASSPILRGTEQYFGPGTRLTVT.

The CDR3 loop is CASSGDMWTYEQYF. CDR3 nucleotide sequence: TGTGCCAGTAGTGGTGACATGTGGACTTACGAGCAGTACTTC. The chain is built from TRBV19 and TRBJ2-7, with a possible D match to TRBD2 (5 bases). The CDR3 covers 14 residues. CDR1 and CDR2 (germline): LNHDA, SQIVND (reference sequence). The V and J ends lost 5 bases and 4 bases respectively, with 15 bases between them.

The J gene is TRBJ1-5, the V gene TRBV25-1; the match to TRBD1 covers 9 bases. The CDR3 is made up of 15 amino acids. Germline V lookup: CDR1 MGHDK, CDR2 SYGVNS. The trim removed 2 bases at V and 3 bases at J, leaving 2 bases unmatched. CDR3 amino acids: CASSEGQGYNQPQHF. CDR3 nucleotide sequence: TGTGCCAGCAGTGAAGGACAGGGGTACAATCAGCCCCAGCATTTT.

This chain connects TRBV5-1 to TRBJ1-2; maybe TRBD1 (5 bases). From germline, CDR1 is SGHRS and CDR2 YFSETQ. This CDR3 has 13 residues. Trimming took 5 bases from V and 7 from J, leaving 15 bases between them. The CDR3 DNA sequence: TGCGCCAGCAGATTAACAGACGGGGGTGGCTACACCTTC. This codes for CASRLTDGGGYTF.

V is TRBV14 and J is TRBJ1-2, with 11 bases matching TRBD1. The germline V gene encodes CDR1 SGHDN and CDR2 FVKESK. V gave up 3 bases and J gave up 4 bases; unmatched junction bases: 4. This CDR3 has 15 residues. CDR3 bases: TGTGCCAGCAGCCACGGACAGGGGGCGACCTATGGCTACACCTTC. Encoded protein: CASSHGQGATYGYTF.

Note on this clone: Other DNA sequences within the sample encode an identical CDR3. This rearrangement joins TRBV6-5 to TRBJ2-1, with D possibly being TRBD1 (6 bases). The CDR3 extends over 15 amino acids. V was trimmed by 6 bases and J by 0 bases, leaving 12 bases between them. Germline CDR1 MNHEY, CDR2 SVGAGI. CDR3 sequence (DNA): TGTGCCAGCAGCGTAGGGGGTTCCTCCTACAATGAGCAGTTCTTC. It translates to CASSVGGSSYNEQFF.